This is a list of T cell receptor beta chains from one sample in a study of cytomegalovirus exposure and HLA in healthy donors. The protocol was immunoSEQ multiplex PCR, while the TCRdb copy is restricted to in-frame clones and leaves out a portion. The table includes roughly 120,000 clones, under 90% detected once. Sequences were obtained from PBMCs. These TCRs come from a woman aged 25-40 years in good health and CMV-seronegative. Both conserved end residues are part of each CDR3.

j_call	v_call	cdr3_aa
TRBJ1-1	TRBV19	CASSITTGNAEAFF
TRBJ2-3	TRBV2	CASSERVVTDTQYF
TRBJ2-7	TRBV5-4	CASSLGASVSYEQYF
TRBJ2-3	TRBV14	CASSQDLRGLSTDTQYF
TRBJ2-6	TRBV6-5	CASRGQVPNVLTF
TRBJ2-5	TRBV7-8	CASSLTRIQETQYF
TRBJ2-7	TRBV6-1	CASRRTTPYEQYF
TRBJ1-1	TRBV11-3	CASSTRPETEAFF
TRBJ1-2	TRBV6-5	CASSYSQGPFGYTF
TRBJ2-1	TRBV19	CASSPGTGAYNEQFF
TRBJ2-7	TRBV9	CASSVAVGDYEQYF
TRBJ1-1	TRBV29-1	CSVGQMNTEAFF
TRBJ1-2	TRBV5-1	CASRLAYQGARDGYTF
TRBJ1-4	TRBV5-1	CASTASPPDEKLFF
TRBJ2-2	TRBV5-1	CASSTPGFVSGELFF
TRBJ2-3	TRBV9	CASSVDPGGLTDTQYF
TRBJ2-5	TRBV6-6	CASSYPDSQETQYF
TRBJ2-1	TRBV6-4	CASRGGPYNEQFF
TRBJ2-7	TRBV5-1	CASSLLGGDEQYF
NA	TRBV19	CASSSGTGTYEQYF
TRBJ2-1	TRBV7-9	CASSSKAAGPGSSYNEQFF
TRBJ2-2	TRBV7-9	CASSLVGTGGRGGELFF
TRBJ2-7	TRBV15	CATSVGQSSYEQYF
TRBJ2-1	TRBV25-1	CASSEVTGLGNEQFF
TRBJ2-2	TRBV29-1	CSAEGTANTGELFF
TRBJ2-6	TRBV7-9	CASSLITGFGANVLTF